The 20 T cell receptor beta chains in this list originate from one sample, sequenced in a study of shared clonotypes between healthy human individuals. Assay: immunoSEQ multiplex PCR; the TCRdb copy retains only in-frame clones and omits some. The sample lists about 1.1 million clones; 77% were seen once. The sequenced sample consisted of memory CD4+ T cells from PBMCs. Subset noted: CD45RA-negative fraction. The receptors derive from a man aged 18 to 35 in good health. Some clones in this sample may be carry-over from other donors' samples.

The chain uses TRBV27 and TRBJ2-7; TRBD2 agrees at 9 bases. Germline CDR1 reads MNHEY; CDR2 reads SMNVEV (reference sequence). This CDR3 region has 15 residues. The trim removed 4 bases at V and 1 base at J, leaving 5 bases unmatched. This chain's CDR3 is CASSWGSGGSYEQYF. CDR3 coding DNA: TGTGCCAGCAGTTGGGGTAGCGGGGGATCCTACGAGCAGTACTTC.

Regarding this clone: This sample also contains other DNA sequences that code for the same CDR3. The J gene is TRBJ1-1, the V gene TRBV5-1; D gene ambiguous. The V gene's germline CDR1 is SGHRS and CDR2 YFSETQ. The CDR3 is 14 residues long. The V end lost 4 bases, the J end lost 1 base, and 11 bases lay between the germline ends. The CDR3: CASSPGPSNTEAFF. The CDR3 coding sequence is TGCGCCAGCAGCCCCGGGCCCTCGAACACTGAAGCTTTCTTT.

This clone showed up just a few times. In nucleotides, the CDR3 is TGTGCCAGCAGTTTAGGGTCCACTCAGCCCCAGCATTTT. This gives the protein CASSLGSTQPQHF. The V and J genes are TRBV27 and TRBJ1-5, with D hard to call. Germline loops: CDR1 MNHEY, CDR2 SMNVEV (reference sequence). Trimming removed 2 bases from V and 6 bases from J, with 8 bases in between. This CDR3 is built from 13 residues.

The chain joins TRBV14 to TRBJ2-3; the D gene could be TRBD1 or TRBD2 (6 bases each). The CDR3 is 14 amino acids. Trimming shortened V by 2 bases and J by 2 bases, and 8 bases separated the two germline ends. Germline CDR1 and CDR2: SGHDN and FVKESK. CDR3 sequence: CASSQSGATDTQYF. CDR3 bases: TGTGCCAGCAGCCAATCGGGGGCCACAGATACGCAGTATTTT.

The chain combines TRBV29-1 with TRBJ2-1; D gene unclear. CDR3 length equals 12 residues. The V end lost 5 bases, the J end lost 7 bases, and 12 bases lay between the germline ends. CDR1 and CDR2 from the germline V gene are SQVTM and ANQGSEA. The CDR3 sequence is CSVRPTDNEQFF. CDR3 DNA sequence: TGCAGCGTTCGACCTACAGATAATGAGCAGTTCTTC.

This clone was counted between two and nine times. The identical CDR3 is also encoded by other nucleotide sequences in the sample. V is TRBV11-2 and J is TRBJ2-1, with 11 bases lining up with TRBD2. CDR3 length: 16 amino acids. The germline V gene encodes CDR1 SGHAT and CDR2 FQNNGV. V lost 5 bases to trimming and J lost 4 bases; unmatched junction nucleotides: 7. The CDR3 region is CASSLRLAGIYNEQFF. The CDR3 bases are TGTGCCAGCAGCCTTAGACTAGCGGGAATATACAATGAGCAGTTCTTC.

CDR3 in amino acids: CASSLTGTGDTDTQYF. CDR3 DNA: TGTGCCAGCAGCTTAACTGGGACCGGGGACACAGATACGCAGTATTTT. The chain recombines TRBV7-6 with TRBJ2-3, with D perhaps TRBD1 or TRBD2 (5 bases each). V was pared by 2 bases and J by 2 bases, with 14 bases between. Germline V gives CDR1 SGHVS, CDR2 FNYEAQ. This CDR3 region has 16 residues. Full variable domain (outside the CDR3, taken from reference TRBV7-6 and TRBJ2-3): GAGVSQSPRYKVTKRGQDVALRCDPISGHVSLYWYRQALGQGPEFLTYFNYEAQQDKSGLPNDRFSAERPEGSISTLTIQRTEQRDSAMYRCASSLTGTGDTDTQYFGPGTRLTVL.

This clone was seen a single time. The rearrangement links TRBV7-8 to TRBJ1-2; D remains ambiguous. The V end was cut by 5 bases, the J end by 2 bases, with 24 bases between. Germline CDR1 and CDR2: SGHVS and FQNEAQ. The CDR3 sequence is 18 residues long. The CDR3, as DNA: TGTGCCAGCAGCCTTTTCCTCAGAGGGTCGTTAGGGAACTATGGCTACACCTTC. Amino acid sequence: CASSLFLRGSLGNYGYTF. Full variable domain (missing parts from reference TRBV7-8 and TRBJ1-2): GAGVSQSPRYKVAKRGQDVALRCDPISGHVSLFWYQQALGQGPEFLTYFQNEAQLDKSGLPSDRFFAERPEGSVSTLKIQRTQQEDSAVYLCASSLFLRGSLGNYGYTFGSGTRLTVV.

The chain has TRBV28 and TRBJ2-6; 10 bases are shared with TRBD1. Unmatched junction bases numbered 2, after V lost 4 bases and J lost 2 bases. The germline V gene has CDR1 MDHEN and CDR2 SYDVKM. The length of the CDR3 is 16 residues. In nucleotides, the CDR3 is TGTGCCAGCAGTTCCGGGACAGGGGCTGGGGCCAACGTCCTGACTTTC. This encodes CASSSGTGAGANVLTF. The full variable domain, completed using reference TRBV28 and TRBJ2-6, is DVKVTQSSRYLVKRTGEKVFLECVQDMDHENMFWYRQDPGLGLRLIYFSYDVKMKEKGDIPEGYSVSREKKERFSLILESASTNQTSMYLCASSSGTGAGANVLTFGAGSRLTVL.

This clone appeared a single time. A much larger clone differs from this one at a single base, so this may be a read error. This CDR3 is CASSVDNEQFF. The CDR3, as DNA: TGTGCCAGCAGCGTAGACAATGAGCAGTTCTTC. The V call is TRBV6-5, the J call TRBJ2-1; no clear D gene. Germline V gene sequence: CDR1 MNHEY, CDR2 SVGAGI. This CDR3 spans 11 amino acids. Trimming took 6 bases from V and 5 from J, leaving 5 bases between them.

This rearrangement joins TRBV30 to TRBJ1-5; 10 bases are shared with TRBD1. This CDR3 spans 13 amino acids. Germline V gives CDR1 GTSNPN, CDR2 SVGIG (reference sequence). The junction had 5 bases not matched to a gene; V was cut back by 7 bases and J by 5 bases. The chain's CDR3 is CASDRGRDQPQHF. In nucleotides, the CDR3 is TGTGCCTCCGACAGGGGGCGAGATCAGCCCCAGCATTTT.

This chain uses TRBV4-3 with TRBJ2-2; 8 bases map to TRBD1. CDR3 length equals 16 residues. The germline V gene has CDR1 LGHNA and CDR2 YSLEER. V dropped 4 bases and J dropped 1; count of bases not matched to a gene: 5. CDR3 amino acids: CASSRRTGRNTGELFF. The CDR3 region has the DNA TGCGCCAGCAGCCGACGGACAGGGCGGAACACCGGGGAGCTGTTTTTT.

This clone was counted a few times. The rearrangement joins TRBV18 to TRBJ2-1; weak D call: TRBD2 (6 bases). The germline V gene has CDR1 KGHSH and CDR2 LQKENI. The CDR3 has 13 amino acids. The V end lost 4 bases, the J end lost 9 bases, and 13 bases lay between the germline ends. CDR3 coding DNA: TGTGCCAGCTCACTCGACGCGGGGAGTGAGCAGTTCTTC. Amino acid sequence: CASSLDAGSEQFF.

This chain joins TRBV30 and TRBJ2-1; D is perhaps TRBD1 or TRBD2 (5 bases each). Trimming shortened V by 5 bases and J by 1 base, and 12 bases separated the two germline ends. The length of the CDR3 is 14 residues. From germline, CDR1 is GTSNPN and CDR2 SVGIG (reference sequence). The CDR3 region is CAWDSGASYNEQFF. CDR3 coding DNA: TGTGCCTGGGACTCCGGGGCATCCTACAATGAGCAGTTCTTC.

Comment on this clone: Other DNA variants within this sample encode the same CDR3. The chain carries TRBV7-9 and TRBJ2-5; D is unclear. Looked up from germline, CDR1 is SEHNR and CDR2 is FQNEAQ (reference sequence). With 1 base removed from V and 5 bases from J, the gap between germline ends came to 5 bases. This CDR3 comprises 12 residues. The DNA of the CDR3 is TGTGCCAGCAGCTTAGTTCGGGAGACCCAGTACTTC. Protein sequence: CASSLVRETQYF.

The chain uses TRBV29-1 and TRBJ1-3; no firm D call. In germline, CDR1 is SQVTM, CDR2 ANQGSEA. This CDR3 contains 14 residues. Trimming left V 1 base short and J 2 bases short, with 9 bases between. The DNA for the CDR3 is TGCAGCGTTGAAGTAGGAGGAGCTGGAAACACCATATATTTT. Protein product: CSVEVGGAGNTIYF.

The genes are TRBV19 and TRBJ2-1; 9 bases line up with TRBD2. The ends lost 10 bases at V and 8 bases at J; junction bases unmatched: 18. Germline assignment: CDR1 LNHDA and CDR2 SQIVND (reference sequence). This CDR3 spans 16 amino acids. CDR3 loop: CATSPLASGITDEQFF. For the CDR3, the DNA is TGTGCCACCTCGCCCTTGGCTAGCGGGATAACGGATGAGCAGTTCTTC.

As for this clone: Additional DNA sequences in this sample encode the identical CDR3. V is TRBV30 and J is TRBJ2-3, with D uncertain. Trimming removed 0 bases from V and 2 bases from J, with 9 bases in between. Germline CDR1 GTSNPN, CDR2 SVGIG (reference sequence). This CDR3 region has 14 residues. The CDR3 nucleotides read TGTGCCTGGAGTGTACTCCGCTCCACAGATACGCAGTATTTT. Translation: CAWSVLRSTDTQYF.

CDR3 DNA: TGTGCCAGCAGCCCTGACAGCTACGAGCAGTACTTC. This gives the protein CASSPDSYEQYF. This chain joins TRBV9 and TRBJ2-7; perhaps TRBD1 as D (5 bases). The germline V gene encodes CDR1 SGDLS and CDR2 YYNGEE. The CDR3 runs to 12 residues. Trimming left V 4 bases short and J 3 bases short, with 8 bases between.

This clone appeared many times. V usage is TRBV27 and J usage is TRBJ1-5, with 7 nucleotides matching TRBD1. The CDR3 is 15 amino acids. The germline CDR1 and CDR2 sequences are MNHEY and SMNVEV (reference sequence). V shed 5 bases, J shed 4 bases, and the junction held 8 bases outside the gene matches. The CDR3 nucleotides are TGTGCCAGCAGTCCTTTAGACAGGGTAAATCAGCCCCAGCATTTT. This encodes CASSPLDRVNQPQHF.